The 3 T cell receptor beta chains given below trace back to one sample, sequenced in a study of blood T cell repertoires in COVID-19. Libraries were prepared by immunoSEQ multiplex PCR; TCRdb keeps only in-frame clonotypes and omits some of them. Among roughly 250,000 clones listed, under 95% were seen once. The material sequenced was PBMCs or T cells enriched from blood (not recorded which). These TCRs come from a woman younger than 30 who had recovered from COVID-19.

The rearrangement links TRBV18 to TRBJ1-6; no firm D call. V was shortened by 3 bases and J by 7 bases, with 10 bases between the two germline ends. The length of the CDR3 is 14 residues. Germline V gives CDR1 KGHSH, CDR2 LQKENI. The CDR3 bases are TGTGCCAGCTCACCGGCGGTTGCCAATTCACCCCTCCACTTT. Translation gives CASSPAVANSPLHF.

The rearrangement uses TRBV10-3 and TRBJ1-1, with 8 bases lining up with TRBD1. The CDR3 length is 14 residues. Trimming cost V 4 bases and J 12 bases; bases outside gene matches: 13. Germline values: CDR1 ENHRY, CDR2 SYGVKD. CDR3 amino acids: CAISVRTDREGTFF. The DNA for the CDR3 is TGTGCCATCAGTGTCCGAACGGACAGGGAGGGAACTTTCTTT.

DNA of the CDR3: TGTGCCAGCAGTTTATACCTTCAGGGGGAAGGGAATCAGCCCCAGCATTTT. This gives the protein CASSLYLQGEGNQPQHF. The chain carries TRBV27 and TRBJ1-5; 7 nucleotides align to TRBD1. Germline CDR1 is MNHEY and CDR2 is SMNVEV (reference sequence). V was pared by 1 base and J by 4 bases, with 10 bases of the junction left unmatched. The CDR3 covers 17 residues.